The entry that follows covers one TCR beta chain sequence. The V and J ends lost 6 bases and 0 bases respectively, with 30 bases between them. CDR3 length: 21 residues. The V gene's germline CDR1 is MDHEN and CDR2 SYDVKM. This sample is drawn from a study of blood T cell repertoires in COVID-19. Study-wide background: Samples came from the United States, Italy and Spain, spanning acute and convalescent COVID-19.

The repertoire was sequenced with immunoSEQ multiplex PCR; TCRdb's copy has only in-frame clones and lacks some. The sample has fewer than 140,000 clones; over 60% are singletons. The rearrangement links TRBV28 to TRBJ1-5, with D possibly TRBD1 on 6 matching bases. This sequence originates from an elderly man with COVID-19, enrolled during active disease. The material sequenced was peripheral blood. The CDR3 region has the DNA TGTGCCAGCAGCCCCAACCCCTTGACAGGTGTGGGGCCTTATAGCAATCAGCCCCAGCATTTT. This gives the protein CASSPNPLTGVGPYSNQPQHF.